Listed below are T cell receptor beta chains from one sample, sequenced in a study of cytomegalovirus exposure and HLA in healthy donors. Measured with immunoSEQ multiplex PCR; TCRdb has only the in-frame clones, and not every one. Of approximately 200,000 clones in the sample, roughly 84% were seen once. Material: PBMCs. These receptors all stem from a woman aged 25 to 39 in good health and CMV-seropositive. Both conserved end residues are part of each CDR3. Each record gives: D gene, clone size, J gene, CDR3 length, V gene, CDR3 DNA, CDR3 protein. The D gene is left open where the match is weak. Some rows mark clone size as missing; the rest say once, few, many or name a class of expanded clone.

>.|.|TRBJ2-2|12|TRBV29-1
TGCACAGGACGGCGGGGCACCGGGGAGCTGTTTTTT
CTGRRGTGELFF
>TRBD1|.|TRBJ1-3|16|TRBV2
TGTGCCAGCAGTGATCGGGCAGGGGGCGCGGGAAACACCATATATTTT
CASSDRAGGAGNTIYF
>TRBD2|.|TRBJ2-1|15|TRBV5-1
TGCGCCAGCAGCTTGATAGCGGGAGTTAGGTATGAGCAGTTCTTC
CASSLIAGVRYEQFF
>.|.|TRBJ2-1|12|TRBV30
TGTGCCTGGAGGGCAAGGACATATGAGCAGTTCTTC
CAWRARTYEQFF
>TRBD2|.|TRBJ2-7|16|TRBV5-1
TGCGCCAGCAGCTTCCGGACTAGCGGAGTACCTTACGAGCAGTACTTC
CASSFRTSGVPYEQYF
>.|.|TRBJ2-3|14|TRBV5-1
TGCGCCAGCAGCTTTGACAGACTCACAGATACGCAGTATTTT
CASSFDRLTDTQYF
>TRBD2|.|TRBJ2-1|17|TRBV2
TGTGCCAGCAGTGCGCTAGCGGGAGGGCCGAAGGACAATGAGCAGTTCTTC
CASSALAGGPKDNEQFF
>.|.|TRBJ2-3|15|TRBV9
TGTGCCAGCAGCCCCACTAGCTCCACCACAGATACGCAGTATTTT
CASSPTSSTTDTQYF
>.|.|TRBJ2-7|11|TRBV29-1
TGCAGCGTTCGGTCCCCCTACGAGCAGTACTTC
CSVRSPYEQYF
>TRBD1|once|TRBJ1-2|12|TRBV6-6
TGTGCCAGTACAGGGGGCGTTTATGGCTACACCTTC
CASTGGVYGYTF
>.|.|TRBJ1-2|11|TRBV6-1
TGTGCCAGCATGTCCTACTATGGCTACACCTTC
CASMSYYGYTF
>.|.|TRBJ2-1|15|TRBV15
TGTGCCACCAGCAGAGATGGTATAGCCAACAATGAGCAGTTCTTC
CATSRDGIANNEQFF
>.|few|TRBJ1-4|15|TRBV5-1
TGCGCCAGCAGCTTGGTACAGGGTAATTATGAAAAACTGTTTTTT
CASSLVQGNYEKLFF
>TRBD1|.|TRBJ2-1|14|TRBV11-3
TGTGCCAGCAGCTCTGGACAGGCGTACAATGAGCAGTTCTTC
CASSSGQAYNEQFF
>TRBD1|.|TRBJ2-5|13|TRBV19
TGTGCCAGTAGTATGGACAGGGGTCAGACCCAGTACTTC
CASSMDRGQTQYF
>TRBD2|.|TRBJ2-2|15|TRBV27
TGTGCCAGCAGTTCCGCGGGAGACCACACCGGGGAGCTGTTTTTT
CASSSAGDHTGELFF
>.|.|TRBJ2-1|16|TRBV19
TGTGCCAGTAGTCTAGGTCCCGGACGGGAAGACAATGAGCAGTTCTTC
CASSLGPGREDNEQFF
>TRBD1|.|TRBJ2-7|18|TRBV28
TGTGCCAGCAGTTCCCCGGGACAGACTATCAAGGGCCGGAACGAGCAGTACTTC
CASSSPGQTIKGRNEQYF
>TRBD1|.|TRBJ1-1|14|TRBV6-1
TGTGCCAGCATTCAGGACAGGGCGAGCACTGAAGCTTTCTTT
CASIQDRASTEAFF
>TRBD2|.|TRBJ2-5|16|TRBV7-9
TGTGCCAGCAGCCCTGGGACTAGCGGAACTCAAGAGACCCAGTACTTC
CASSPGTSGTQETQYF